This entry features one T cell receptor beta chain sequence. What it binds is not known. This record comes from a study of shared clonotypes between healthy human individuals. The study's findings and limits: Sorted-subset samples were not fully sequenced, rarefaction indicated.

Germline CDR1 is GTSNPN and CDR2 is SVGIG (reference sequence). The V gene end was trimmed by 4 bases and the J gene end by 14 bases; junction bases not matched to a gene: 22. CDR3 size: 17 residues. It was at deep level that the assay was run. Clones were read by immunoSEQ multiplex PCR, and TCRdb kept only the in-frame ones, dropping some. The repertoire holds more than 1.2 million clones, with 98% to 99% as singletons. The chain recombines TRBV30 with TRBJ2-2; 10 bases agree with TRBD1. The sample taken for sequencing was naive CD4+ T cells sorted from blood. Subset described: CD45RA+ positively selected. The clonotype originates from a man aged 25-45 years in good health. The DNA of the CDR3 is TGTGCCTGGACGCGGACAGGGGGTCAAAGAGACGTAGGGTATCTGTTTTTT. It encodes CAWTRTGGQRDVGYLFF.